What follows are 2 T cell receptor beta chains derived from one specimen sequenced in a study of spatial heterogeneity in lung cancer. Their recognized antigens are unknown. TCRdb processed the 5' RACE reads anew with MiXCR; each CDR3 protein has one entry. The sample yields some 11,000 distinct CDR3 sequences, 5% to 5.5% seen once. Overall study results and limits: Intratumoral expanded alpha and beta TCR counts were found to track tumor mutation counts.

Time point given: sample taken at primary tumor resection. The sequencing used lung tumor tissue, collected at surgery. The receptor source for this set is a male donor with early-stage non-small cell lung cancer.

The chain uses TRBV7-9 and TRBJ1-4, with TRBD1 as a possible D gene (5 bases). Germline CDR1 and CDR2: SEHNR and FQNEAQ (reference sequence). Trimming left V 5 bases short and J 0 bases short, with 10 bases between. The CDR3 has 15 residues. CDR3 coding DNA: TGTGCCAGCAGCCCGGGGCAGACAACTAATGAAAAACTGTTTTTT. It encodes CASSPGQTTNEKLFF.

This clonotype was seen repeatedly, ten times or more. V is TRBV20-1 and J is TRBJ2-5; possibly TRBD1 or TRBD2 for D (5 bases each). The germline gives CDR1 DFQATT, CDR2 SNEGSKA (reference sequence). V was pared by 0 bases and J by 1 base, with 6 bases between. CDR3 length: 13 amino acids. The CDR3 is CSAREGVQETQYF. The CDR3 bases are TGCAGTGCTAGAGAGGGGGTCCAAGAGACCCAGTACTTC.